This TCR beta chain came from a study of T-cell reconstitution after alpha-beta-depleted transplantation in children. For TCRbeta, the library was prepared with unique molecular identifiers. TCRdb analysed the PCR reads with MiXCR anew, one entry per CDR3 protein. The sample records 750,000 to 950,000 distinct CDR3 sequences, roughly 15% being singletons. V lost 3 bases and J lost 3; bases outside the gene matches: 10. Germline values: CDR1 SNHLY, CDR2 FYNNEI. CDR3 length: 18 amino acids. The material sequenced was PBMCs, mostly from graft donor cells, taken 360 days after TCRalphabeta/CD19-depleted stem cell transplant. The chain employs TRBV2 and TRBJ2-1; 11 bases line up with TRBD2. The clonotype comes from a male patient between 10 and 17 years old who had a stem cell transplant for acute lymphoblastic leukemia, so the T cells may come from the graft donor. The chain's CDR3 is CASSDPGLAVFIYNEQFF. The CDR3 DNA sequence: TGTGCCAGCAGTGACCCGGGACTAGCGGTATTCATCTACAATGAGCAGTTCTTC.